This T cell receptor (beta chain) is from a study of STAT3 mutations in large granular lymphocyte leukemia. Findings and caveats of the study: At least one immunodominant TCR beta clonotype appeared in every T-cell large granular lymphocyte leukemia patient. A small but highly pathogenic clone may have been missed.

In regard to this clone: Its antigen is unidentified.

Sequenced by immunoSEQ multiplex PCR; TCRdb stores in-frame clones only, minus some. The sample includes approximately 17,000 clones, roughly 86% of them seen just once. Trimming shortened V by 4 bases and J by 2 bases, and 13 bases separated the two germline ends. Germline V gene data show CDR1 as SGHRS and CDR2 as YFSETQ. The CDR3 covers 15 residues. This clonotype originated in a man aged 50-59 years with T-cell large granular lymphocyte leukemia. Some clones in this sample may be carry-over from other donors' samples. The sample comprised peripheral blood mononuclear cells. The chain uses TRBV5-1 and TRBJ1-5, with D perhaps TRBD1 (5 bases). The CDR3 DNA reads as TGCGCCAGCAGCATCAAGACAGAGGGCAATCAGCCCCAGCATTTT. It is translated as CASSIKTEGNQPQHF.